The sequence of this T cell receptor beta chain was determined in a study of identical twins. Study-wide results and caveats: Analyses of zero insertions could, in part, be confounded by invariant MAIT and iNKT cells.

All donors were healthy, and all were Caucasian. TCRdb re-called the 5' RACE reads with MiXCR, one entry per CDR3 protein. The repertoire has about 530,000 distinct CDR3 sequences, around 22% of them found once; the top ten carry 0.48%. The CDR3 covers 15 residues. Germline CDR1 and CDR2: SGHNT and YENEEA. With V trimmed by 6 bases and J by 9 bases, 13 bases remained unmatched. This clonotype appeared a few times. Its antigen remains unidentified. These data also formed part of another study, on yellow fever vaccine responses in identical twins.

The rearrangement links TRBV11-3 to TRBJ2-1; 8 positions agree with TRBD2. Material: CD4+ T cells sorted from blood. The clonotype originates from a woman aged 18-29 years in good health. The CDR3 sequence: CASSSGMGIRGEQFF. DNA for the CDR3: TGTGCCAGCAGTAGCGGGATGGGGATACGTGGTGAGCAGTTCTTC.